This T cell receptor beta chain came from a study of blood T cell repertoires in COVID-19. Sequenced by immunoSEQ multiplex PCR; TCRdb stores in-frame clones only, minus some. Counted here are fewer than 250,000 clones, under 85% occurring once; the ten biggest clones make up around 2%. The ends lost 6 bases at V and 9 bases at J; junction bases unmatched: 20. CDR3 length: 17 amino acids. Germline CDR1 SGDLS, CDR2 YYNGEE. Sequenced sample: PBMCs or T cells enriched from blood (not recorded which). This sequence was found in a man aged 55 to 70 who had recovered from COVID-19. The V call is TRBV9, the J call TRBJ2-3; 9 nucleotides match TRBD2. In DNA, the CDR3 is TGTGCCAGCACCCCCGGGGGTCTAGCGGGGTCCGGGGGGACGCAGTATTTT. It translates to CASTPGGLAGSGGTQYF. The whole variable domain, remainder taken from reference TRBV9 and TRBJ2-3, is DSGVTQTPKHLITATGQRVTLRCSPRSGDLSVYWYQQSLDQGLQFLIQYYNGEERAKGNILERFSAQQFPDLHSELNLSSLELGDSALYFCASTPGGLAGSGGTQYFGPGTRLTVL.